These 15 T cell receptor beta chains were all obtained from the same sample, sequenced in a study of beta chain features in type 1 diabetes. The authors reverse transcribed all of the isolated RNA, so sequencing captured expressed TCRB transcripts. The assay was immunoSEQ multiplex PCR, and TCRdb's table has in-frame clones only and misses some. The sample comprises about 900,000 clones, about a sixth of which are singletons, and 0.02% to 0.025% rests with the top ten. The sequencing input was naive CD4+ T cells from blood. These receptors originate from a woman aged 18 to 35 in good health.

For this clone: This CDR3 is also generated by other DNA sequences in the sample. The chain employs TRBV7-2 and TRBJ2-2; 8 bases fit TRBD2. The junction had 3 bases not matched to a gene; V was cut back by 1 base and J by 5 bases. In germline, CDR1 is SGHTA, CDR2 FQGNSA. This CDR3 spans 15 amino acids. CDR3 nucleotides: TGTGCCAGCAGCTTAGGCGGGAGGTGGACCGGGGAGCTGTTTTTT. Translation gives CASSLGGRWTGELFF.

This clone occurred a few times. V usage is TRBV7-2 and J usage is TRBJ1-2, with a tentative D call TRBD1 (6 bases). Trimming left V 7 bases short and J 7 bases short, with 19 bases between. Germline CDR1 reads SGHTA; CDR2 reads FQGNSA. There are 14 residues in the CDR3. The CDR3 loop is CASIPFGGAVGYTF. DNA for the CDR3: TGTGCCAGCATCCCCTTTGGGGGGGCTGTTGGCTACACCTTC.

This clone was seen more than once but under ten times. The CDR3 DNA sequence: TGCGCCAGCAGCTGGGACAGGGTTAGCGCAGATACGCAGTATTTT. Protein product: CASSWDRVSADTQYF. The chain has TRBV4-3 and TRBJ2-3; 9 nucleotides line up with TRBD1. J gave up 4 bases and V 5 bases, and 7 bases lay outside the gene matches. The CDR3 totals 15 residues. Per the germline V gene, CDR1 is LGHNA and CDR2 is YSLEER.

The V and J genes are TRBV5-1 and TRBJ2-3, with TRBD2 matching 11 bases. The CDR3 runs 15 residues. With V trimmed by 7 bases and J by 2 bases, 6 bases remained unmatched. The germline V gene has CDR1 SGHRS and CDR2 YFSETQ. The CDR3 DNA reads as TGCGCCAGCCGCACTAGCGGGAGTTTCACAGATACGCAGTATTTT. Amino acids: CASRTSGSFTDTQYF.

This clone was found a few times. In nucleotides, the CDR3 is TGTGCCAGCAGCTTAGGACTAGCGGGATCCAGTACCCATCCGTACTTC. It yields the protein CASSLGLAGSSTHPYF. The V gene is TRBV7-2, the J gene TRBJ2-4, with TRBD2 matching over 11 bases. CDR3 length: 16 amino acids. Germline loops: CDR1 SGHTA, CDR2 FQGNSA. The ends lost 1 base at V and 15 bases at J; junction bases unmatched: 14.

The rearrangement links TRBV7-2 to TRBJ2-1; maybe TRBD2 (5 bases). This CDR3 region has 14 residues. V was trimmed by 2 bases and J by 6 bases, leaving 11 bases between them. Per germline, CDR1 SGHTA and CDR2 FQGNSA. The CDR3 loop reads CASSLRSAANEQFF. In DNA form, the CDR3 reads TGTGCCAGCAGCTTACGGTCAGCGGCCAATGAGCAGTTCTTC.

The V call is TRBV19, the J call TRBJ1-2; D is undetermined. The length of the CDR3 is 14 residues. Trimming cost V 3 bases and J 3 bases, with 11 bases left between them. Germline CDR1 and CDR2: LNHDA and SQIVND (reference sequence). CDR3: CASSIFGRDYGYTF. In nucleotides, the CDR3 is TGTGCCAGTAGTATTTTCGGGAGAGACTATGGCTACACCTTC.

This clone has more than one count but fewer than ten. The chain's CDR3 is CASSHGLVYEQYF. The CDR3 nucleotides read TGTGCCAGCAGTCACGGACTTGTCTACGAGCAGTACTTC. The chain recombines TRBV6-6 with TRBJ2-7; a weak D match, TRBD2 (5 bases). CDR3 size: 13 residues. From germline, CDR1 is MNHNY and CDR2 SVGAGI (reference sequence). Trimming took 5 bases from V and 3 from J, leaving 11 bases between them.

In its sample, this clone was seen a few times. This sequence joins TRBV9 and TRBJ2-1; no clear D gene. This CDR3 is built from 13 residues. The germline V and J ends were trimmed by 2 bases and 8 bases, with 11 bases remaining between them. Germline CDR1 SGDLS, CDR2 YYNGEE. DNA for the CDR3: TGTGCCAGCAGCGTGCGTCTTAAGGATGAGCAGTTCTTC. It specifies CASSVRLKDEQFF.

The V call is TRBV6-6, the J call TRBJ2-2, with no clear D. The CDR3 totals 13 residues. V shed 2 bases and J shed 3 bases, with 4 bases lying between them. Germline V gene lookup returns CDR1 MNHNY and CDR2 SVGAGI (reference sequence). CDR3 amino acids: CASSYAYTGELFF. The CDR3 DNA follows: TGTGCCAGCAGTTACGCTTACACCGGGGAGCTGTTTTTT.

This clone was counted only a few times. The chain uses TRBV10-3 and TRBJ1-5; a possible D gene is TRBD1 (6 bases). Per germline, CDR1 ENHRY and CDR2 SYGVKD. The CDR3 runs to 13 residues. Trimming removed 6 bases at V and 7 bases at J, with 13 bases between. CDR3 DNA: TGTGCCATCAGCTCAGGGGACGGCCAGCCCCAGCATTTT. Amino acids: CAISSGDGQPQHF.

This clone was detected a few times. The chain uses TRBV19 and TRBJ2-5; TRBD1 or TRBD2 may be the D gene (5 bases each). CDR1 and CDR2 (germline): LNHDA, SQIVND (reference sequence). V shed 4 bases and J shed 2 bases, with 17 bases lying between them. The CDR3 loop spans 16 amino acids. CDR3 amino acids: CASSKRIGTQQETQYF. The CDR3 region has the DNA TGTGCCAGTAGTAAACGAATCGGGACGCAGCAAGAGACCCAGTACTTC.

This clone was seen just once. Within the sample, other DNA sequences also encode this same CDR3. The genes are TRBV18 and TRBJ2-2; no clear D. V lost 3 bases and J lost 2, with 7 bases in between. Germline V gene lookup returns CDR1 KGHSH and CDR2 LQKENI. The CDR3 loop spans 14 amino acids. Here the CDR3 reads CASSPQPNTGELFF. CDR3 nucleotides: TGTGCCAGCTCACCTCAACCTAACACCGGGGAGCTGTTTTTT.

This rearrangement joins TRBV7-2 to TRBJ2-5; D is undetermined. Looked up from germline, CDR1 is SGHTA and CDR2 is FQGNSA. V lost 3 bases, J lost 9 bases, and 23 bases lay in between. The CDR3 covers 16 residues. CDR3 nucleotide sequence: TGTGCCAGCAGCTTCTCTTCCACCGAGGCGCACCAGCCCCAGTACTTC. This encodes CASSFSSTEAHQPQYF.

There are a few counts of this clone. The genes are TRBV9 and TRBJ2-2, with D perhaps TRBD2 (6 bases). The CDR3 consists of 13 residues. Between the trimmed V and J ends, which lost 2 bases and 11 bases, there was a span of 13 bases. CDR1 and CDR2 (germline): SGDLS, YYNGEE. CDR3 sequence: CASSVPSGSELFF. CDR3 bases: TGTGCCAGCAGCGTCCCGTCCGGGAGCGAGCTGTTTTTT.